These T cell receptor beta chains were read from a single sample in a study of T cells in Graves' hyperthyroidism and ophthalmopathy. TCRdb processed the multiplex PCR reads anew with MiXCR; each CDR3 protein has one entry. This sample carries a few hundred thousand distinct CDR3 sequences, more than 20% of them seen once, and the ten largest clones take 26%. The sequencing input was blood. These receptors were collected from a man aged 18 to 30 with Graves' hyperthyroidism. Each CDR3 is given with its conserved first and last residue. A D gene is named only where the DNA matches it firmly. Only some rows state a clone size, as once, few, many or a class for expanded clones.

DNA: TGCAGCGTCTCAAATGGCTACACCTTC
CDR3: CSVSNGYTF
size: many
D: NA
V: TRBV29-1
J: TRBJ1-2

DNA: TGTGCCAGCAGTTTCCTCGGGGGCAATCAGCCCCAGCATTTT
CDR3: CASSFLGGNQPQHF
size: many
D: NA
V: TRBV27
J: TRBJ1-5

DNA: TGTGCCAGCAGCCGGACAGCCCCCAGGTGGGCTTTCTTT
CDR3: CASSRTAPRWAFF
size: NA
D: NA
V: TRBV28
J: TRBJ1-1

DNA: TGTGCCAGCAGTCCGCTCATGGGGGTAGAGACCCAGTACTTC
CDR3: CASSPLMGVETQYF
size: many
D: NA
V: TRBV28
J: TRBJ2-5

DNA: TGTGCCAGCAGTGACCCTCAAGGGACCCAGTACTTC
CDR3: CASSDPQGTQYF
size: NA
D: NA
V: TRBV6-2/TRBV6-3
J: TRBJ2-5

DNA: TGTGCCAGCAGCTTGCCTAGCGGATTCAACACCGGGGAGCTGTTTTTT
CDR3: CASSLPSGFNTGELFF
size: NA
D: TRBD2
V: TRBV7-2
J: TRBJ2-2

DNA: TGTGCCAGCAGCCCCCCCCGACAGGGGAGGGCTCAGCCCCAGCATTTT
CDR3: CASSPPRQGRAQPQHF
size: NA
D: TRBD1
V: TRBV6-1
J: TRBJ1-5

DNA: TGTGCCTGGAGTCCTCTGCGGATTAATGGGTACACTGAAGCTTTCTTT
CDR3: CAWSPLRINGYTEAFF
size: NA
D: NA
V: TRBV30
J: TRBJ1-1

DNA: TGTGCCAGCAGCCCTAGGGGAGGGTTCCCCTACGAGCAGTACTTC
CDR3: CASSPRGGFPYEQYF
size: NA
D: TRBD2
V: TRBV9
J: TRBJ2-7

DNA: TGTGCCAGCAGTCAGACCGGGCCGACAGGTTACGAGCAGTACTTC
CDR3: CASSQTGPTGYEQYF
size: many
D: NA
V: TRBV7-2
J: TRBJ2-7

DNA: TGTGCCAGCAATTCGCCGTCGCGGGACACTGAAGCTTTCTTT
CDR3: CASNSPSRDTEAFF
size: many
D: NA
V: TRBV28
J: TRBJ1-1

DNA: TGTGCCAGCAGCTCGGGACTCTTCACCGGGGAGCTGTTTTTT
CDR3: CASSSGLFTGELFF
size: many
D: NA
V: TRBV7-7
J: TRBJ2-2

DNA: TGTGCCAGCAGTGCGGACAGGGGCCAAGAGACCCAGTACTTC
CDR3: CASSADRGQETQYF
size: many
D: TRBD1
V: TRBV25-1
J: TRBJ2-5

DNA: TGCAGTGCTTTACAGGGTTCTGGGATCTACGAGCAGTACTTC
CDR3: CSALQGSGIYEQYF
size: few
D: NA
V: TRBV20-1
J: TRBJ2-7

DNA: TGCAGTGCCCGATGGGACCCAAACACTGAAGCTTTCTTT
CDR3: CSARWDPNTEAFF
size: NA
D: NA
V: TRBV20-1
J: TRBJ1-1

DNA: TGTGCCAGCAGTTTAGGGGGGGAGTGGGGCTACACCTTC
CDR3: CASSLGGEWGYTF
size: many
D: NA
V: TRBV12-3/TRBV12-4
J: TRBJ1-2

DNA: TGTGCCTGGAGTGTAAATCCCGATCAGCCCCAGCATTTT
CDR3: CAWSVNPDQPQHF
size: NA
D: NA
V: TRBV30
J: TRBJ1-5

DNA: TGTGCCACAAAGGGCGGACAGAACAATCAGCCCCAGCATTTT
CDR3: CATKGGQNNQPQHF
size: many
D: NA
V: TRBV6-1
J: TRBJ1-5

DNA: TGTGCCAGCAGCCACAACCAGGGGGCGCAATACTACGAGCAGTACTTC
CDR3: CASSHNQGAQYYEQYF
size: many
D: TRBD1
V: TRBV11-1
J: TRBJ2-7

DNA: TGTGCCAGCAGCGAAAAGGACGGATCCCATAGCAATCAGCCCCAGCATTTT
CDR3: CASSEKDGSHSNQPQHF
size: many
D: NA
V: TRBV2
J: TRBJ1-5

DNA: TGTGCCAGTAGTTCCGGACAGAACTACGAGCAGTACTTC
CDR3: CASSSGQNYEQYF
size: many
D: NA
V: TRBV19
J: TRBJ2-7

DNA: TGCGCCAGCAGCTCCGGACTCTTCTTTGAATCTTATGGCTACACCTTC
CDR3: CASSSGLFFESYGYTF
size: NA
D: NA
V: TRBV5-1
J: TRBJ1-2

DNA: TGCAGTGCGTCGACAGGGGGTAATTCACCCCTCCACTTT
CDR3: CSASTGGNSPLHF
size: NA
D: TRBD1
V: TRBV20-1
J: TRBJ1-6

DNA: TGTGCCACCAGCAGAGATGGGTCCCAAGCAGGGCAGCCCCAGCATTTT
CDR3: CATSRDGSQAGQPQHF
size: many
D: NA
V: TRBV15
J: TRBJ1-5

DNA: TGTGCCAGCAGTTACTCACCGTGGGGTGGCGGCTACACCTTC
CDR3: CASSYSPWGGGYTF
size: many
D: NA
V: TRBV6-5
J: TRBJ1-2

DNA: TGTGCCAGCACTCGAACAGGGGTGTTGGAGACCCAGTACTTC
CDR3: CASTRTGVLETQYF
size: once
D: TRBD1
V: TRBV11-2
J: TRBJ2-5

DNA: TGTGCCAGCAGAGGATTGGGGAACAGGCCCCCCTATGGCTACACCTTC
CDR3: CASRGLGNRPPYGYTF
size: many
D: NA
V: TRBV11-2
J: TRBJ1-2

DNA: TGTGCCAGCAGTTTCTCCAACGGTTGGGATCATAGCAATCAGCCCCAGCATTTT
CDR3: CASSFSNGWDHSNQPQHF
size: NA
D: NA
V: TRBV12-3/TRBV12-4
J: TRBJ1-5

DNA: TGTGCCAGCAGCCCCGCCGGGTCGACTAGCGGGAGTAACGAGCAGTACTTC
CDR3: CASSPAGSTSGSNEQYF
size: once
D: TRBD2
V: TRBV7-3
J: TRBJ2-7

DNA: TGCAGAGTCAACCCGGGACAGGCCTTGAACACTGAAGCTTTCTTT
CDR3: CRVNPGQALNTEAFF
size: NA
D: TRBD1
V: TRBV20-1
J: TRBJ1-1

DNA: TGTGCCAGCAGCTTAGGGATATGGCAAGAGACCCAGTACTTC
CDR3: CASSLGIWQETQYF
size: few
D: NA
V: TRBV7-9
J: TRBJ2-5

DNA: TGTGCCAGCCGATCGAACCGCTTAGGGCAAGAGACCCAGTACTTC
CDR3: CASRSNRLGQETQYF
size: many
D: NA
V: TRBV12-3/TRBV12-4
J: TRBJ2-5

DNA: TGTGCCAGCAGTTTATCGCAGGGGGAAGGCACTGAAGCTTTCTTT
CDR3: CASSLSQGEGTEAFF
size: many
D: TRBD1
V: TRBV27
J: TRBJ1-1

DNA: TGTGCCAGCAGCGCGACCGAGGGGGTCTCCTACGAGCAGTACTTC
CDR3: CASSATEGVSYEQYF
size: many
D: NA
V: TRBV12-3/TRBV12-4
J: TRBJ2-7

DNA: TGTGCCAGCAGCCCATCTGGGACAGGGGCCTACGAGCAGTACTTC
CDR3: CASSPSGTGAYEQYF
size: many
D: TRBD1
V: TRBV6-1
J: TRBJ2-7

DNA: TGTTCCAGCAAAGTCCAGGGAGATAAGACCCAGTACTTC
CDR3: CSSKVQGDKTQYF
size: NA
D: NA
V: TRBV28
J: TRBJ2-5

DNA: TGTGCCAGCAGTTTATCCTGGCAGTTCTATGGCTACACCTTC
CDR3: CASSLSWQFYGYTF
size: many
D: NA
V: TRBV28
J: TRBJ1-2

DNA: TGTGCCAGCAGTTTGGAGGTTTTCGGGGAGCTGTTTTTT
CDR3: CASSLEVFGELFF
size: many
D: NA
V: TRBV12-3/TRBV12-4
J: TRBJ2-2

DNA: TGTGCCATCAGTGAGTCGAAGGACAGACGAACTGGAAACACCATATATTTT
CDR3: CAISESKDRRTGNTIYF
size: many
D: NA
V: TRBV10-3
J: TRBJ1-3